The 10 T cell receptor beta chains given below trace back to one sample, sequenced in a study of tumor-infiltrating lymphocytes in primary liver carcinoma. The researchers produced TCR beta cDNA from 450 to 600 ng total RNA with a constant-region primer. Three rounds of nested multiplex PCR with slightly modified ARM-PCR produced TCR beta libraries. Amplification in the first two PCR rounds was performed using TRBV1-TRBV30 forward primers and a C-beta reverse primer for approximately 10 cycles each. TCRdb analysed the multiplex PCR reads with MiXCR anew, one entry per CDR3 protein. This table has almost 200,000 distinct CDR3 sequences, 65% appearing once. It was unsorted whole blood that yielded blood RNA, and germline DNA was also extracted. Sequencing was carried out using peripheral blood. The receptors derive from an older woman with primary liver carcinoma and hepatitis B virus infection.

The V call is TRBV5-1, the J call TRBJ2-7; 8 bases line up with TRBD1. CDR1 and CDR2 (germline): SGHRS, YFSETQ. V dropped 4 bases and J dropped 0; count of bases not matched to a gene: 9. The CDR3 is 16 amino acids. The chain's CDR3 is CASSPAGGLSSYEQYF. Here the CDR3 DNA reads TGCGCCAGCAGCCCGGCAGGGGGCCTCAGCTCCTACGAGCAGTACTTC. The whole variable domain, remainder taken from reference TRBV5-1 and TRBJ2-7, is KAGVTQTPRYLIKTRGQQVTLSCSPISGHRSVSWYQQTPGQGLQFLFEYFSETQRNKGNFPGRFSGRQFSNSRSEMNVSTLELGDSALYLCASSPAGGLSSYEQYFGPGTRLTVT.

Of note for this clonotype: One base away lies a much larger clone, so this may be a sequencing read error. V gene TRBV4-2 combines with J gene TRBJ2-7; 8 bases are shared with TRBD2. The CDR3 spans 13 residues. CDR1 and CDR2 (germline): LGHNA, YNFKEQ. Trimming at V came to 4 bases and at J to 7 bases, leaving 6 bases not matched to a gene. Written as DNA, the CDR3 is TGTGCCAGCAGCCGGACTAGCTGGGGAGAGCAGTACTTC. As protein: CASSRTSWGEQYF.

This clonotype has only one observation. One junction end does not reproduce the germline sequence, and a read error may be involved. The chain carries TRBV11-2 and TRBJ1-1; D remains unclear. This CDR3 is built from 15 residues. Germline lookup yields CDR1 SGHAT and CDR2 FQNNGV. Here the CDR3 DNA reads TGTGACAGCAGCTTAGAGACAAGGATGAACACTGAAGCTTTCTTT. As protein: CDSSLETRMNTEAFF.

This clonotype was observed a single time. A read error is possible here, since a much larger clone lies one base away. The CDR3 carries no conserved terminal phenylalanine or tryptophan, so it likely arises from a read error. The J gene is TRBJ2-5, the V gene TRBV12-3 or TRBV12-4; D gene ambiguous. The V end was cut by 5 bases, the J end by 2 bases, with 3 bases between. The CDR3 has 11 residues. The CDR3 reads CASSQQETQYL. The CDR3 bases are TGTGCCAGCAGTCAACAAGAGACCCAGTACCTC.

A word on this clonotype: Since a much larger clone is just one base distant, this may be a read error. The rearrangement links TRBV7-8 to TRBJ2-1; no clear D. This CDR3 is 13 amino acids long. Germline V gene data show CDR1 as SGHVS and CDR2 as FQNEAQ. The CDR3 loop is CASSLRIGNEQLF. CDR3 nucleotides: TGTGCCAGCAGCTTAAGGATTGGCAATGAGCAGTTGTTC.

Comments on this clonotype: The conserved final phenylalanine or tryptophan is absent from the CDR3, which likely points to a read error. The rearrangement links TRBV28 to TRBJ2-4; 8 nucleotides align to TRBD1. V lost 6 bases, J lost 3 bases, and 7 bases stayed unmatched. This CDR3 is 15 amino acids long. From germline, CDR1 is MDHEN and CDR2 SYDVKM. Here the CDR3 reads CASRTNRGVKNIQYL. Written as DNA, the CDR3 is TGTGCCAGCAGAACAAACAGGGGGGTCAAAAACATTCAGTACTTA.

Comment on this clonotype: A read error may be the cause here, since a much bigger clone is one base away. The rearrangement joins TRBV5-4 to TRBJ2-7; TRBD2 agrees at 8 bases. This CDR3 region has 16 residues. Germline V gene data show CDR1 as SGHNT and CDR2 as YYREEE (reference sequence). CDR3 sequence (DNA): TGTGCCAGGAGCTTGTCCGATAGCGGGGTTCACTACGAGCAGTACTTC. Translation gives CARSLSDSGVHYEQYF.

Concerning this clonotype itself: This clone may be a read error of a much larger clone one base away. The J gene is TRBJ1-5, the V gene TRBV29-1, with D possibly matching TRBD1 (6 bases). The CDR3 consists of 13 residues. The V end lost 6 bases, the J end lost 5 bases, and 14 bases lay between the germline ends. CDR1 is SQVTM, CDR2 ANQGSEA, per germline. The DNA of the CDR3 is TGCAGCGTCATACAGGGAGATCATCAGCCCCAGCATTTT. Translation: CSVIQGDHQPQHF.

This clonotype was seen many times. The genes are TRBV29-1 and TRBJ2-1, with TRBD2 matching over 10 bases. The CDR3 is 14 amino acids. The junction had 6 bases not matched to a gene; V was cut back by 3 bases and J by 7 bases. The germline CDR1 and CDR2 sequences are SQVTM and ANQGSEA. The CDR3 region is CSVEASGSPNEQFF. In nucleotides, the CDR3 is TGCAGCGTTGAGGCTAGCGGGAGTCCGAATGAGCAGTTCTTC.

The J gene is TRBJ2-7, the V gene TRBV6-1; 7 bases match TRBD2. CDR3 length: 16 residues. V lost 2 bases and J lost 2; bases outside the gene matches: 9. CDR1 MNHNS and CDR2 SASEGT come from the germline V gene. CDR3 DNA: TGTGCCAGCAGTGAATCTCACGGGAGGCTTACCTACGAGCAGTACTTC. Encoded protein: CASSESHGRLTYEQYF.